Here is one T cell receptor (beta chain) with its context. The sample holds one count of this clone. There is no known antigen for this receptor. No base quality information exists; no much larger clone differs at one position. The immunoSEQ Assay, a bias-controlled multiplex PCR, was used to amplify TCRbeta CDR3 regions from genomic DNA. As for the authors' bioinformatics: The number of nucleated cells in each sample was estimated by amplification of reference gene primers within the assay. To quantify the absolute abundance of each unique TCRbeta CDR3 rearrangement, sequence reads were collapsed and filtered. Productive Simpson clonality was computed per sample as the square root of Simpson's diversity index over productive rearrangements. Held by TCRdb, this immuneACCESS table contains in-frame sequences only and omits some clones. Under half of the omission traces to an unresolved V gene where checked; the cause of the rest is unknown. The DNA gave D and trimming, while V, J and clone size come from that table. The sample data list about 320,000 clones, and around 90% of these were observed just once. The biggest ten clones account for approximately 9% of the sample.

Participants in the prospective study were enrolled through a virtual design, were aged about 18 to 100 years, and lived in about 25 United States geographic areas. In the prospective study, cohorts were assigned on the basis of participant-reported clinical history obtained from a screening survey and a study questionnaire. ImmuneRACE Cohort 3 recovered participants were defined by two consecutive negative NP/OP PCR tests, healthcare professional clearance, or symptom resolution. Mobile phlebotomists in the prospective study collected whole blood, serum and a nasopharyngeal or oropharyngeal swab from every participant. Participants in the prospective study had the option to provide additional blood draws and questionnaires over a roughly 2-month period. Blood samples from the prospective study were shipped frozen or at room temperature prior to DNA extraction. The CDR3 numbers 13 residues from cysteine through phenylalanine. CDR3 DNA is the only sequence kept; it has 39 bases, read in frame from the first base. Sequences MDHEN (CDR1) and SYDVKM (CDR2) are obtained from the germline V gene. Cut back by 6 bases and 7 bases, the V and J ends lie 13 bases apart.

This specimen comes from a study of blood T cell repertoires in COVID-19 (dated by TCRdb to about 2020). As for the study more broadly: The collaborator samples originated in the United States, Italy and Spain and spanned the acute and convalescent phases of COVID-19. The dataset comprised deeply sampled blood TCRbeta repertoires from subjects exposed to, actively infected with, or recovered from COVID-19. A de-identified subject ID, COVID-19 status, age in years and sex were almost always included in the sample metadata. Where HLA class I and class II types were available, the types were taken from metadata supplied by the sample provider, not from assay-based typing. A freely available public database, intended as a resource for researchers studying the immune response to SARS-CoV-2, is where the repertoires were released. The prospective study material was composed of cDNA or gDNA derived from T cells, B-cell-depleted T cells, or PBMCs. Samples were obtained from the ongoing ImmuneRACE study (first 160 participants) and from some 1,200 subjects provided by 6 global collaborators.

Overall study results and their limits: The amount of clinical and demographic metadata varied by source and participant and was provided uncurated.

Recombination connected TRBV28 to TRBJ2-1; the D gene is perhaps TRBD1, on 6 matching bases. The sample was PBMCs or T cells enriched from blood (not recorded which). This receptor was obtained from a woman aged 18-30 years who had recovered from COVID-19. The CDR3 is CASSSQGWNEQFF. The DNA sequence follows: TGTGCCAGCAGCTCACAGGGTTGGAATGAGCAGTTCTTC. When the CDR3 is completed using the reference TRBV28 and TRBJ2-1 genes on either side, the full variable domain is DVKVTQSSRYLVKRTGEKVFLECVQDMDHENMFWYRQDPGLGLRLIYFSYDVKMKEKGDIPEGYSVSREKKERFSLILESASTNQTSMYLCASSSQGWNEQFFGPGTRLTVL.